Listed below are T cell receptor beta chains from one sample, sequenced in a study of CD8 T cell repertoires and HIV-1 epitope variants. The method was immunoSEQ multiplex PCR; TCRdb's version includes in-frame clones alone and lacks a portion of them. Of just under 5,500 clones listed, approximately 70% are singletons. The antigens these receptors bind are not known. The sample consisted of cultured CD8+ T cells derived from PBMCs. The receptors were gathered from a male donor with HIV. Both conserved end residues are part of each CDR3. A D gene is named only where the DNA matches it firmly. Expanded clones are given a class, and other clones once, few, many or no size at all.

j_gene	d_gene	v_gene	abundance	CDR3nt	CDR3aa
TRBJ2-7	NA	TRBV6-5	NA	TGTGCCAGCAGTGATCAGGGAAGCTCCTACGAGCAGTACTTC	CASSDQGSSYEQYF
TRBJ2-7	NA	TRBV27	NA	TGTGCCAGCAGCTTAACCTCAGGGACGGTGTCCTACGAGCAGTACTTC	CASSLTSGTVSYEQYF
TRBJ1-1	NA	TRBV19	NA	TGTGCCAGTAGGATACCTGGACAGCCGAACACTGAAGCTTTCTTT	CASRIPGQPNTEAFF
TRBJ2-2	NA	TRBV19	NA	TGTGCCAGTAGTATAGGTGACACCGGGGAGCTGTTTTTT	CASSIGDTGELFF
TRBJ1-2	TRBD1	TRBV10-2	NA	TGCGCCAGCAGTGGGGACAGTAGTTATGGCTACACCTTC	CASSGDSSYGYTF
TRBJ2-7	TRBD1	TRBV6-5	few	TGTGCCAGCAGTTACTCGGAGACAGGGGGGAGTGAGCAGTACTTC	CASSYSETGGSEQYF
TRBJ1-1	TRBD1	TRBV25-1	NA	TGTGCTACAGGGGCGGGTGGCACTGAAGCTTTCTTT	CATGAGGTEAFF
TRBJ2-7	TRBD1	TRBV29-1	few	TGCAGCGTTGCCGGGACAGGGGGCCGCAACGAGCAGTACTTC	CSVAGTGGRNEQYF
TRBJ2-7	NA	TRBV28	once	TGTGCCAGCTGGCAGGATGAGGACGAGCAGTACTTC	CASWQDEDEQYF
TRBJ2-3	TRBD2	TRBV6-6	few	TGTGCCACCCTAAGGGGACTAGCGGGAGGGAATACGCAGTATTTT	CATLRGLAGGNTQYF
TRBJ1-2	NA	TRBV6-5	NA	TGTGCCAGCAGTCCAGATCTCTATGGCTACACCTTC	CASSPDLYGYTF
TRBJ2-2	TRBD1	TRBV2	NA	TGTGCCAGCCGGCGGACAGGGAACACCGGGGAGCTGTTTTTT	CASRRTGNTGELFF
TRBJ1-1	NA	TRBV7-9	NA	TGTGCCAGCAGCTTAGGCGCCTTGAACACTGAAGCTTTCTTT	CASSLGALNTEAFF
TRBJ1-4	TRBD1	TRBV11-2	NA	TGTGCCAGCAGCCCGGGACAGGGAATGACTAATGAAAAACTGTTTTTT	CASSPGQGMTNEKLFF
TRBJ2-7	NA	TRBV6-6	NA	TGTGCCAGCCGGGCGATCTCGTACGAGCAGTACTTC	CASRAISYEQYF
TRBJ2-1	NA	TRBV28	NA	TGTGCCAGCAGTTTAGAGTACAATGAGCAGTTCTTC	CASSLEYNEQFF
TRBJ1-1	TRBD1	TRBV7-9	NA	TGTGCCAGCCGACAGGGGGACACTGAAGCTTTCTTT	CASRQGDTEAFF
TRBJ2-1	TRBD1	TRBV2	few	TGTGCCAGCAGCTCCATCGGGCAGGGGGCCACCTACAATGAGCAGTTCTTC	CASSSIGQGATYNEQFF
TRBJ2-2	TRBD2	TRBV27	NA	TGTGCCAGCAGTTCCCCCGGACTAGCGATCGGGGAGCTGTTTTTT	CASSSPGLAIGELFF
TRBJ2-4	NA	TRBV27	NA	TGTGCCAGCAGGTCACGACGGGAAAACATTCAGTACTTC	CASRSRRENIQYF
TRBJ2-2	TRBD2	TRBV28	NA	TGTGCCAGCAGCCCGCTAGCGGGGGCGGGGACCGGGGAGCTGTTTTTT	CASSPLAGAGTGELFF
TRBJ1-1	NA	TRBV7-6	NA	TGTGCCAGCAGCTTAGCCGATTACACTGAAGCTTTCTTT	CASSLADYTEAFF
TRBJ2-1	NA	TRBV2	NA	TGTGCCAGTAGTAATTCCCCGGGACGGTCCTACAATGAGCAGTTCTTC	CASSNSPGRSYNEQFF
TRBJ2-3	TRBD2	TRBV2	NA	TGTGCCACCAGACTAGCGGGGGGGCTCGGCACAGATACGCAGTATTTT	CATRLAGGLGTDTQYF
TRBJ2-7	NA	TRBV10-3	few	TGTGCCATCGGCACAGAGCTTTCCTACGAGCAGTACTTC	CAIGTELSYEQYF
TRBJ1-5	NA	TRBV5-4	NA	TGTGCCAGCAGCTTGGGAGTAAATCAGCCCCAGCATTTT	CASSLGVNQPQHF
TRBJ2-7	TRBD1	TRBV10-3	NA	TGTGCCATCAGTGATCCGGGACAGGGCACCTACGAGCAGTACTTC	CAISDPGQGTYEQYF
TRBJ2-1	NA	TRBV18	NA	TGTGCCAGCTCACCCGAGACAAACTACAATGAGCAGTTCTTC	CASSPETNYNEQFF
TRBJ2-2	NA	TRBV28	few	TGTGCCAGCAGTTTGTGGGCGGAAGGGTCCACCGGGGAGCTGTTTTTT	CASSLWAEGSTGELFF
TRBJ2-3	TRBD2	TRBV5-1	NA	TGCGCCAGCAGCTCAAATCCCGGGACTAGCGGGAGGTCCGCGGATACGCAGTATTTT	CASSSNPGTSGRSADTQYF
TRBJ2-7	NA	TRBV4-1	NA	TGCGCCAGCAGCCAAGATTGGTACGAGACCTACGAGCAGTACTTC	CASSQDWYETYEQYF
TRBJ2-1	NA	TRBV7-9	few	TGTGCCAGCAGCCACGGGACTGAGAATGAGCAGTTCTTC	CASSHGTENEQFF
TRBJ1-5	NA	TRBV15	NA	TGTGCCACCAGCAACCACGGGAATAGCAATCAGCCCCAGCATTTT	CATSNHGNSNQPQHF
TRBJ2-7	TRBD1	TRBV27	few	TGTGCCAGCAGTGGATCGACAGGGATCGAGCAGTACTTC	CASSGSTGIEQYF
TRBJ2-1	NA	TRBV19	once	TGTGCCAGTAGTATCACCTCCTACAATGAGCAGTTCTTC	CASSITSYNEQFF
TRBJ1-4	NA	TRBV4-3	once	TGCGCCAGCAGCCAAGAAGGGGCCGACAAGGTACTGTTTTTT	CASSQEGADKVLFF
TRBJ2-4	NA	TRBV7-6	NA	TGTGCCAGCAGCCCTCGGGACTTAGCCAAAAACATTCAGTACTTC	CASSPRDLAKNIQYF
TRBJ2-7	NA	TRBV28	NA	TGTGCCAGCAGTTGGAATACAGTTCAGAGCTCCTACGAGCAGTACTTC	CASSWNTVQSSYEQYF
TRBJ1-2	TRBD1	TRBV6-5	NA	TGTGCCAGCAGTTACAGAACAGGGGGCGCCGACACCTTC	CASSYRTGGADTF